A selection of T cell receptor beta chains follows, all from one sample in a study of cytomegalovirus exposure and HLA in healthy donors. Clones were sequenced by immunoSEQ multiplex PCR, and TCRdb holds only the in-frame ones, with some missing. The profile shows roughly 160,000 clones, 70% to 80% of them singletons. Material for sequencing was PBMCs. These receptors originate from a man between 40 and 49 years old in good health and CMV-seronegative. Both conserved end residues are part of each CDR3. The order of the fields is V gene, D gene, J gene, clone size, CDR3 protein, CDR3 DNA. The D gene is left open where the match is weak. Not every row has a clone size; where given, it reads once, few, many or a size class.

>TRBV27|-|TRBJ2-7|-
CASSFPGLREQYF
TGTGCCAGCAGTTTTCCGGGACTGAGGGAGCAGTACTTC
>TRBV27|TRBD1|TRBJ1-5|-
CASSFGQGGQPQHF
TGTGCCAGCAGTTTTGGACAGGGTGGACAGCCCCAGCATTTT
>TRBV5-4|TRBD2|TRBJ2-5|-
CASSSWTSPQETQYF
TGTGCCAGCAGCTCATGGACTAGCCCCCAAGAGACCCAGTACTTC
>TRBV7-2|-|TRBJ1-1|-
CASSLVPGRSTEAFF
TGTGCCAGCAGCTTAGTCCCAGGGCGGAGCACTGAAGCTTTCTTT
>TRBV10-3|TRBD1|TRBJ1-2|-
CAISETGVVEHGYTF
TGTGCCATCAGTGAGACAGGGGTTGTTGAGCATGGCTACACCTTC
>TRBV27|-|TRBJ2-1|few
CASSLLGLYNEQFF
TGTGCCAGCAGTTTATTGGGACTTTACAATGAGCAGTTCTTC
>TRBV6-5|TRBD1|TRBJ2-7|once
CASSSAGTGLNEQYF
TGTGCCAGCAGTTCCGCCGGGACAGGGCTGAACGAGCAGTACTTC
>TRBV5-4|-|TRBJ2-3|-
CASSLEQGTDTQYF
TGTGCCAGCAGCCTCGAACAGGGCACAGATACGCAGTATTTT
>TRBV5-1|-|TRBJ1-2|-
CASSFTGQMWDGYTF
TGCGCCAGCAGCTTTACGGGACAAATGTGGGATGGCTACACCTTC
>TRBV19|-|TRBJ1-3|-
CATRLEHSGNTIYF
TGTGCCACTCGATTGGAGCACTCTGGAAACACCATATATTTT